This T cell receptor beta chain was sequenced during a study of vaccination and CD4 T cells after COVID-19. The wider study: Each convalescent patient was PCR positive for SARS-CoV-2 on nasal swab; nine or ten cases were mild and one severe. Collection of post-COVID samples occurred a median approximately 100 days after diagnosis, spanning a range of 35 to 161. Overlapping SARS-CoV-2, HCoV-NL63, HCoV-OC43 and HCoV-229E spike peptides stimulated the cells. Overall study results and limits: Convalescent patients were relatively few, and early post-infection timepoints were missing.

The treatment: approximately nine-day PBMC culture with coronavirus spike peptide pools or control peptides (ViraFEST assay). About this clonotype itself: Its target is not known.

Scientists ran DNA taken from cultured CD4+ T cells through the Oncomine TCR Beta short-read assay for sequencing. Each CDR3 protein gets one entry after TCRdb re-called the PCR reads with MiXCR. The repertoire holds more than 9,500 distinct CDR3 sequences, with 30% as singletons. Germline values: CDR1 SGHVS, CDR2 FQNEAQ. The length of the CDR3 is 15 residues. Trimming removed 0 bases from V and 3 bases from J; junction bases left unmatched: 3. Sequencing input: cultured CD4+ T cells from blood. The sequence derives from a human donor with COVID-19. J is TRBJ2-3 and V is TRBV7-8; 7 positions match TRBD2. The CDR3, as DNA: TGTGCCAGCAGCTTAGCGTGGGAGGGGACAGATACGCAGTATTTT. Amino acid sequence: CASSLAWEGTDTQYF.